Below are 18 T cell receptor beta chains sequenced from a single sample in a study of blood T cell repertoires in COVID-19. Method: immunoSEQ multiplex PCR; TCRdb's copy keeps in-frame clones and lacks some. The data hold roughly 160,000 clones, with about nine tenths observed a single time. Specimen: peripheral blood. The receptor source for this set is a man between 18 and 29 years old with COVID-19, enrolled during active disease.

The chain carries TRBV29-1 and TRBJ2-3, with D uncertain. The CDR3 contains 13 residues. The V gene's germline CDR1 is SQVTM and CDR2 ANQGSEA. The ends were cut back, 5 bases at V and 0 bases at J, with 9 bases in the middle. Written as DNA, the CDR3 is TGCAGCGTTACCTCGACTAGCACAGATACGCAGTATTTT. Protein product: CSVTSTSTDTQYF.

This chain links TRBV9 with TRBJ2-2; 10 bases align to TRBD2. Trimming at V came to 0 bases and at J to 7 bases, leaving 6 bases not matched to a gene. Germline CDR1 and CDR2: SGDLS and YYNGEE. The CDR3 is 16 residues long. The CDR3 region has the DNA TGTGCCAGCAGCGTAGGTCTAGCGGGAGCTGTCGGGGAGCTGTTTTTT. Its protein product is CASSVGLAGAVGELFF.

The chain joins TRBV2 to TRBJ1-2; D unclear. CDR3 length equals 12 residues. Germline CDR1 reads SNHLY; CDR2 reads FYNNEI. Trimming took off 5 bases at V and 6 bases at J, with 10 bases between the two ends. CDR3 loop: CASSFFQDGYTF. The DNA for the CDR3 is TGTGCCAGCAGTTTCTTCCAGGATGGCTACACCTTC.

V usage is TRBV9 and J usage is TRBJ1-2; 8 bases are a match to TRBD1. From germline, CDR1 is SGDLS and CDR2 YYNGEE. The junction had 6 bases not matched to a gene; V was cut back by 4 bases and J by 7 bases. This CDR3 region has 13 residues. The CDR3, as DNA: TGTGCCAGCAGCTACAGGGGGTCGAGTGGCTACACCTTC. Encoded protein: CASSYRGSSGYTF.

The V and J genes are TRBV2 and TRBJ1-1, with D possibly matching TRBD1 (5 bases). The germline V and J ends were trimmed by 2 bases and 5 bases, with 15 bases remaining between them. The CDR3 covers 15 residues. Looked up from germline, CDR1 is SNHLY and CDR2 is FYNNEI. The CDR3 loop is CASSERPGVGTEAFF. CDR3 DNA: TGTGCCAGCAGTGAACGACCGGGGGTGGGGACTGAAGCTTTCTTT.

The chain links TRBV9 to TRBJ2-1, with D maybe TRBD2 (5 bases). Trimming removed 0 bases at V and 7 bases at J, with 14 bases between. The CDR3 is made up of 15 amino acids. Germline CDR1 is SGDLS and CDR2 is YYNGEE. The CDR3 protein is CASSVGTGSRNEQFF. CDR3 sequence (DNA): TGTGCCAGCAGCGTAGGGACGGGGTCGCGGAATGAGCAGTTCTTC.

The chain joins TRBV12-5 to TRBJ2-2, with D perhaps TRBD1 (6 bases). The CDR3 consists of 14 residues. CDR1 is LGHNT, CDR2 FRNRAP, per germline. The V and J ends lost 5 bases and 4 bases respectively, with 11 bases between them. CDR3 sequence reads: CASGAAGVTGELFF. DNA for the CDR3: TGTGCTAGTGGTGCCGCAGGGGTCACCGGGGAGCTGTTTTTT.

The chain employs TRBV11-2 and TRBJ1-1; the match to TRBD1 covers 9 bases. Germline V CDR1 and CDR2: SGHAT, FQNNGV. The CDR3 totals 13 residues. The J segment lost 5 bases and the V segment lost 3 bases, leaving 1 base of the junction unmatched. The CDR3 region has the DNA TGTGCCAGCAGCTTTGGACAGGGGACTGAAGCTTTCTTT. Amino acids: CASSFGQGTEAFF.

V is TRBV15 and J is TRBJ2-1, with 7 bases aligning to TRBD2. CDR1 LNHNV and CDR2 YYDKDF come from the germline V gene (reference sequence). Unmatched junction bases numbered 15, after V lost 4 bases and J lost 3 bases. There are 18 residues in the CDR3. In DNA, the CDR3 is TGTGCCACCAGCAATACGGGGCGAGCGGGGACTCTCTACAATGAGCAGTTCTTC. Residues: CATSNTGRAGTLYNEQFF.

The gene calls are TRBV9 and TRBJ1-1; the D gene is possibly TRBD1 (6 bases). This CDR3 region has 15 residues. Germline CDR1 reads SGDLS; CDR2 reads YYNGEE. The V end lost 4 bases, the J end lost 5 bases, and 18 bases lay between the germline ends. The CDR3 loop reads CASSPPRGADTEAFF. DNA for the CDR3: TGTGCCAGCAGCCCTCCCCGGGGGGCTGATACTGAAGCTTTCTTT. Full variable domain (remainder filled in from reference TRBV9 and TRBJ1-1): DSGVTQTPKHLITATGQRVTLRCSPRSGDLSVYWYQQSLDQGLQFLIQYYNGEERAKGNILERFSAQQFPDLHSELNLSSLELGDSALYFCASSPPRGADTEAFFGQGTRLTVV.

This clone was found once. The chain has TRBV6-2 or TRBV6-3 and TRBJ1-2; 8 positions match TRBD1. The V gene's germline CDR1 is MNHEY and CDR2 SVGEGT. This CDR3 region has 15 residues. After removal of 6 bases from V and 2 bases from J, the junction contained 8 bases not matched to a gene. The CDR3 loop reads CASSLRQGSNYGYTF. CDR3 DNA: TGTGCCAGCAGCTTAAGACAGGGGTCCAACTATGGCTACACCTTC.

The chain combines TRBV7-2 with TRBJ2-1, with D possibly being TRBD1 (5 bases). Trimming took off 0 bases at V and 8 bases at J, with 11 bases between the two ends. CDR3 length equals 14 residues. Germline values: CDR1 SGHTA, CDR2 FQGNSA. CDR3: CASSLAAVGDEQFF. The CDR3 coding sequence is TGTGCCAGCAGCTTAGCGGCCGTAGGGGATGAGCAGTTCTTC.

The rearrangement uses TRBV28 and TRBJ2-1; TRBD1 aligns across 10 bases. Germline V lookup: CDR1 MDHEN, CDR2 SYDVKM. The CDR3 is 17 amino acids. J lost 8 bases, V lost 3 bases, and 13 bases had no gene match. DNA of the CDR3: TGTGCCAGCAGTTTGGACAGGGGGAGCGAATGGTTCGATGAGCAGTTCTTC. It yields the protein CASSLDRGSEWFDEQFF. Full variable domain (outside the CDR3, taken from reference TRBV28 and TRBJ2-1): DVKVTQSSRYLVKRTGEKVFLECVQDMDHENMFWYRQDPGLGLRLIYFSYDVKMKEKGDIPEGYSVSREKKERFSLILESASTNQTSMYLCASSLDRGSEWFDEQFFGPGTRLTVL.

The chain links TRBV3-1 (or the pseudogene TRBV3-2) to TRBJ2-7; TRBD1 agrees at 7 bases. The CDR3 extends over 15 amino acids. CDR1 and CDR2 from the germline V gene are LGHDT and YNNKEL (reference sequence). V was pared by 3 bases and J by 3 bases, with 8 bases of the junction left unmatched. The CDR3 bases are TGTGCCAGCAGCCAGGAGACAGGGAGCGGCTACGAGCAGTACTTC. Amino acid sequence: CASSQETGSGYEQYF.

The chain employs TRBV4-1 and TRBJ1-6, with a tentative D call TRBD1 (5 bases). The CDR3 spans 19 residues. Germline V gives CDR1 MGHRA, CDR2 YSYEKL. V was shortened by 3 bases and J by 8 bases, with 26 bases between the two germline ends. The CDR3 is CASSHGSGRTRLNDSPLHF. In DNA, the CDR3 is TGCGCCAGCAGCCATGGGTCAGGGAGGACCCGACTCAACGATTCACCCCTCCACTTT.

The rearrangement links TRBV28 to TRBJ1-5, with TRBD1 matching 7 bases. Trimming removed 0 bases from V and 3 bases from J; junction bases left unmatched: 14. This CDR3 is built from 19 residues. Germline V gene lookup returns CDR1 MDHEN and CDR2 SYDVKM. The CDR3 DNA reads TGTGCCAGCAGTTTATGGGGGACCCGGGCAGGGGGTGCCAATCAGCCCCAGCATTTT. Its protein product is CASSLWGTRAGGANQPQHF.

This clone was seen more than once but under ten times. The chain links TRBV15 to TRBJ2-7; 10 bases match TRBD1. The CDR3 sequence is 15 residues long. CDR1 is LNHNV and CDR2 is YYDKDF in the germline V gene (reference sequence). After removal of 2 bases from V and 5 bases from J, the junction contained 6 bases not matched to a gene. DNA for the CDR3: TGTGCCACCAGCAGATACAGGACAGGGGGGGACGAGCAGTACTTC. Translating it yields CATSRYRTGGDEQYF. Together with reference TRBV15 and TRBJ2-7, the CDR3 gives the full variable domain: DAMVIQNPRYQVTQFGKPVTLSCSQTLNHNVMYWYQQKSSQAPKLLFHYYDKDFNNEADTPDNFQSRRPNTSFCFLDIRSPGLGDTAMYLCATSRYRTGGDEQYFGPGTRLTVT.

The rearrangement joins TRBV7-2 to TRBJ2-5, with TRBD2 identical over 9 bases. This CDR3 spans 15 amino acids. Losses at the gene ends were 5 bases for V and 4 bases for J; bases not matched to a gene: 8. The germline gives CDR1 SGHTA, CDR2 FQGNSA. CDR3: CASSVTSGLGETQYF. DNA for the CDR3: TGTGCCAGCAGCGTCACTAGCGGGCTGGGAGAGACCCAGTACTTC.